This TCR beta chain emerged from a study of T-cell reconstitution after alpha-beta-depleted transplantation in children. This clonotype was counted many times. Its antigen is as yet unknown. CDR1 and CDR2 from the germline V gene are SQVTM and ANQGSEA. V lost 7 bases, J lost 5 bases, and 17 bases lay in between. This CDR3 has 13 residues. Notes on the study in general: Reports say that about two months after transplant, the alpha-beta T cells came out of several hundred graft clones that had expanded.

Using unique molecular identifiers, the investigators prepared the TCRbeta library. TCRdb called the PCR reads again in MiXCR, with one record for every CDR3 protein. Of around 100,000 distinct CDR3 sequences listed, roughly 7.6% were seen once; the top ten hold about a sixth. The sample consisted of PBMCs, taken before TCRalphabeta/CD19-depleted stem cell transplant. This clonotype originated in a boy aged 2 to 10 with acute lymphoblastic leukemia, due to receive a stem cell transplant. The rearrangement joins TRBV29-1 to TRBJ2-5, with D unresolved. This CDR3 reads CSGWVAIEETQYF. CDR3 bases: TGCAGCGGTTGGGTCGCGATTGAGGAGACCCAGTACTTC.